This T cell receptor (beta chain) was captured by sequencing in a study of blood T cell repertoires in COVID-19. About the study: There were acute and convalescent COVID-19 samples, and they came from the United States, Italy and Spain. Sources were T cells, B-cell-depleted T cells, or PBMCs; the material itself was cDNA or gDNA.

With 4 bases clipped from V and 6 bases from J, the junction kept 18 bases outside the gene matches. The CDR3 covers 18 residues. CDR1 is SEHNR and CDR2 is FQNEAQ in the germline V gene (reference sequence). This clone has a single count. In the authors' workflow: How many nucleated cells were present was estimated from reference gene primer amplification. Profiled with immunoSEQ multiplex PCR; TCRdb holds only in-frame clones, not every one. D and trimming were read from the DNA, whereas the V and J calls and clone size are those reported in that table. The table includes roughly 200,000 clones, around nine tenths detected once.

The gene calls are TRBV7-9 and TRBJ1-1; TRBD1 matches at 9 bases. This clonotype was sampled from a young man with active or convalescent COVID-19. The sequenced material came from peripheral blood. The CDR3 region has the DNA TGTGCCAGCAGCTCCCTCCAGGACAGGGGATATTTCGGCTCTGAAGCTTTCTTT. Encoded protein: CASSSLQDRGYFGSEAFF.